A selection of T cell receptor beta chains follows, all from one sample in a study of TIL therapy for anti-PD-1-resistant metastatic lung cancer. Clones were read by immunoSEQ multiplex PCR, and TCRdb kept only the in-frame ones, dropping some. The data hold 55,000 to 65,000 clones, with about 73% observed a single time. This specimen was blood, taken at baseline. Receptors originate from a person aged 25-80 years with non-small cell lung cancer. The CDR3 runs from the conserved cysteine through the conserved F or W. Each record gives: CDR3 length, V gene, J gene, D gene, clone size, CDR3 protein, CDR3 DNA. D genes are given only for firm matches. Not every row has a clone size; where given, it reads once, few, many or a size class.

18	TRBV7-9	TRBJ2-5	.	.	CASSLGSLRGTEQETQYF	TGTGCCAGCAGCTTAGGGTCTCTGCGGGGTACCGAGCAGGAGACCCAGTACTTC
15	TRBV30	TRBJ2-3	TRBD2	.	CAWSVLAGPTDTQYF	TGTGCCTGGAGTGTACTAGCGGGGCCCACAGATACGCAGTATTTT
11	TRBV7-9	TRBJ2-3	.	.	CASSPTDTQYF	TGTGCCAGCAGCCCAACAGATACGCAGTATTTT
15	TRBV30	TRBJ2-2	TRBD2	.	CAWTGLAGGTGELFF	TGTGCCTGGACGGGACTAGCGGGAGGAACCGGGGAGCTGTTTTTT
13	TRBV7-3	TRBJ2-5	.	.	CASSPTYQETQYF	TGTGCCAGCAGCCCGACGTACCAAGAGACCCAGTACTTC
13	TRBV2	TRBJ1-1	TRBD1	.	CASKRDRNTEAFF	TGTGCCAGCAAAAGGGACAGGAACACTGAAGCTTTCTTT
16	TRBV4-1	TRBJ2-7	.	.	CASSLLGQPTSYEQYF	TGCGCCAGCAGCCTCCTAGGACAGCCTACTTCCTACGAGCAGTACTTC
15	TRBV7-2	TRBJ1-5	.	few	CASSLSTYSNQPQHF	TGTGCCAGCAGCTTATCGACGTATAGCAATCAGCCCCAGCATTTT
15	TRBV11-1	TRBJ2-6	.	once	CACRGVSSGANVLTF	TGTGCCTGTAGGGGCGTATCCTCTGGGGCCAACGTCCTGACTTTC
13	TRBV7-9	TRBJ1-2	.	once	CASSLFDNYGYTF	TGTGCCAGCAGCTTATTCGACAACTATGGCTACACCTTC
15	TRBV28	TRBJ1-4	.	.	CASSSPRGGDEKLFF	TGTGCCAGCAGTAGCCCCCGGGGGGGGGATGAAAAACTGTTTTTT
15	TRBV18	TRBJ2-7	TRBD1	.	CASSPGTGGKDEQYF	TGTGCCAGCTCTCCCGGGACAGGGGGCAAGGACGAGCAGTACTTC
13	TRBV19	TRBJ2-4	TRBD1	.	CASNRQGADIQYF	TGTGCCAGTAACCGACAGGGGGCCGACATTCAGTACTTC
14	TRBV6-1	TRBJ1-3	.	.	CASSEWGTGNTIYF	TGTGCCAGCAGTGAATGGGGAACTGGAAACACCATATATTTT
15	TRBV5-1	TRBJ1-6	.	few	CASSREGSYNSPLHF	TGCGCCAGCAGCAGGGAGGGCTCCTATAATTCACCCCTCCACTTT
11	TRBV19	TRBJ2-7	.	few	CASSSLYEQYF	TGTGCCAGTAGTAGCCTCTACGAGCAGTACTTC